This T cell receptor beta chain was profiled in a study of shared clonotypes between healthy human individuals (dated by TCRdb to about 2020). Describing the broader study: A couple of women and a few men aged 18 to 49 years were included in the cohort. To increase sequencing depth and limit assay-specific biases, different laboratories used diverse techniques to prepare libraries and sequence TCR repertoires. Per donor, three plates each were used for CD4 naive and CD4 memory, two for CD8 naive, and one for CD8 memory. Blood TCR repertoires of a handful of healthy adults were deeply sequenced to estimate repertoire size and the extent of clonotype sharing between individuals. Per donor, leukapheresis produced somewhere between about 0.9 and 9 billion PBMCs. Results the study describes overall, beyond this receptor: Incomplete sequencing was indicated by rarefaction of sorted-subset datasets, despite the large sequencing depth. Pairwise subsampling indicated that sequencing depth was expected to affect the degree of clonotype sharing among donors. The small number of donors limited the genetic and exposure-history diversity represented. Sampling was limited to blood, and TCR repertoires in tissue likely differ from TCR repertoires in blood. Across several donors, 5% to 6% of naive CD4, 3% to 4% of naive CD8, about 2% of memory CD4, and around 0.4% of memory CD8 clonotypes were shared. Estimated clonotype richness was generally larger for naive than for memory subsets. Compared with non-shared clonotypes, the clonotypes found in all four sorted-subset donors had higher generation probabilities.

For this clone: Its antigen specificity is not known. No qualities accompany the bases; no much larger clone lies one base away.

Using the deep immunoSEQ assay, multiplex PCR amplified TCR CDR3 regions from genomic DNA. For each cell subset, the extracted genomic DNA was distributed evenly across all wells of several immunoSEQ 96-well plates, and each plate served as one replicate. For sorted subsets, approximately 210 ng of genomic DNA, equivalent to about 30,000 T cell genomes, went into each replicate PCR. Purified libraries were measured with a Qubit 3.0 fluorometer, size-checked on a Bioanalyzer 2100, and measured again with the KAPA Library Quantification kit. Every immunoSEQ 96-well plate was sequenced on a separate single-read 150-cycle Illumina NextSeq 550 flow cell. The published analysis was carried out like this. The immunoSEQ output contained only junctional sequences without quality scores, so filtering could not match that applied to full-length reads. Sequences were annotated with PyIR, a Python wrapper for IgBLAST v1.9, using IMGT germline references to assign V/J genes and CDR3. Reads were filtered out if the reads had weak V/J assignments (E-value above 1e-6), no CDR3, stop codons, out-of-frame junctions, or ambiguous translated residues. V3J clonotypes were defined as sequences sharing an identical inferred V gene, J gene, and CDR3 amino acid sequence. Percentage overlap between repertoires was calculated by dividing the number of shared unique clonotypes by the size of the smaller repertoire. Repertoire richness was assessed with RTK rarefaction, the Chao1 estimator, and Recon v2.1 estimates of unobserved clonotypes. OLGA was used to compute generation probabilities for all TCRbeta clonotypes that the gDNA method yielded from several donors. Imported from immuneACCESS, the table was reduced by TCRdb to in-frame sequences with V and J called. These copies leave out some clones; in studies compared against another copy, an unresolved V gene accounts for under half, and the cause of the remainder is not known. V, J and clone size derive from that table, while D and trimming were established from the DNA sequence. Across this sample there are around 650,000 clones, with about 95% seen only once. Of the sample, less than 0.12% is held by the ten largest clones.

CD8 naive samples were CD45RO-negative cells positively selected for CCR7, giving a CD45RA+CCR7+ population that excluded TemRA cells. Donors were healthy HIV-negative adults with no recently reported acute infections or vaccinations. All donors were Caucasian adults living in Nashville, Tennessee, USA. After blood collection by leukapheresis, PBMCs were isolated using Ficoll-Histopaque density gradient centrifugation and then cryopreserved in the vapor phase of liquid nitrogen. Purity and quantity of every magnetically sorted T cell population were checked by analytical flow cytometry. Each sorted fraction had its genomic DNA isolated and then quantified by UV absorbance on a Nanodrop 2000c. Reading from cysteine to phenylalanine, the CDR3 counts 14 amino acids. Only the CDR3 portion is preserved as DNA: 42 bases, with reading frame beginning at the first base. The germline V gene (reference sequence) yields LNHDA for CDR1 and SQIVND for CDR2. The junction shows trimming of 2 bases on V and 4 bases on J, and the gene matches do not reach 5 bases of it.

What was sequenced was naive CD8+ T cells sorted from blood. What the cell subset or site label conveys for this sample: CD45RA+CCR7+. Here the chain combines TRBV19 and TRBJ2-7, and 7 junctional nucleotides match TRBD2. This TCR derives from a woman aged 30 to 39 in good health. At the DNA level, the sequence is TGTGCCAGTAGTATATCGGCTAGCGGATACGAGCAGTACTTC. It translates to CASSISASGYEQYF.